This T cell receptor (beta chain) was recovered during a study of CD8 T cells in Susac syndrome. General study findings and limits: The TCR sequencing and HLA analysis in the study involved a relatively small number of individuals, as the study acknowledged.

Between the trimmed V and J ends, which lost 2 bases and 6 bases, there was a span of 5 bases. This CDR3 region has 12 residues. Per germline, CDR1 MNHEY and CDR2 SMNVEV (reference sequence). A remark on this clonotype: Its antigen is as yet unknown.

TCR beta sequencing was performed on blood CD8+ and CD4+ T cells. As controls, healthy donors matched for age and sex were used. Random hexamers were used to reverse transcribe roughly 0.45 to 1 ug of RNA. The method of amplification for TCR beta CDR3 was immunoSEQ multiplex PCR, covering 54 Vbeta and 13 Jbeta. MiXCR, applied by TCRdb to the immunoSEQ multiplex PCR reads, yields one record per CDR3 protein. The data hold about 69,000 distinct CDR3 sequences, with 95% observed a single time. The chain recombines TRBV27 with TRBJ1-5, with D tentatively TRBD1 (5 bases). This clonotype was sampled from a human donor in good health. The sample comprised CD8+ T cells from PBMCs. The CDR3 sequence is CASSLQGQPQHF. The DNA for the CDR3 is TGTGCCAGCAGTTTACAGGGTCAGCCCCAGCATTTT.